This TCR beta chain is from a study of CD8+ T cells in alopecia areata. Study context: Female roughly 7-11-week-old C3H/HeJ recipients received skin from approximately 6-12-month-old C3H/HeJ graft donors with spontaneous alopecia.

RNA was extracted and reverse transcribed into cDNA as the sequencing template. Repertoires were generated with immunoSEQ multiplex PCR, while TCRdb's copy carries only in-frame clones and drops some. The sample includes about 300,000 clones, none of them occurring once. With regard to this clone: The antigen remains undetermined. Genes here carry mouse names. The sequence runs out 4 residues before the end of the CDR3; the remainder is reconstructed from the germline J gene.

Findings of the study overall: With patients, TCR sharing proved less clear than in mice, a difference possibly related to HLA. Lesional scalp, notably in alopecia totalis/universalis, had clonality above that of normal scalp.

The sorting of pooled cutaneous lymph node cells relied on CD4, CD8alpha, NKG2D, NKG2ACE and other markers. Germline V lookup: CDR1 FNHDT, CDR2 SITEND (reference sequence). CDR3 length equals 12 residues. Sequencing used CD4+ T cells sorted from a lymph node. The J gene is TRBJ2-5, the V gene TRBV19, with D perhaps TRBD1 (5 bases). This TCR was recovered from a C3H/HeJ mouse with alopecia areata. These mice share the MHC haplotype H2-k. The CDR3: CASSMRGDTQYF. CDR3 DNA (partial): TGTGCCAGCAGTATGAGGGGAGAC.